These T cell receptor beta chains were read from a single sample in a study of blood T cell repertoires in COVID-19. Measured with immunoSEQ multiplex PCR; TCRdb has only the in-frame clones, and not every one. This sample has about 250,000 clones, with 80% to 90% found just once. Sequencing was performed on peripheral blood. The receptors stem from an elderly man with acute or convalescent COVID-19. Both conserved end residues are part of each CDR3. Each record gives: D gene, clone size, J gene, V gene, CDR3 protein, CDR3 DNA. A D gene is named only where the DNA matches it firmly. Expanded clones are given a class, and other clones once, few, many or no size at all.

>TRBD1|NA|TRBJ1-2|TRBV29-1
CSVPRGLSGYTF
TGCAGCGTACCCAGGGGGCTGAGTGGCTACACCTTC
>TRBD1|NA|TRBJ2-3|TRBV6-5
CASSRTGASTDTQYF
TGTGCCAGCAGTCGGACAGGTGCTAGCACAGATACGCAGTATTTT
>TRBD1|NA|TRBJ2-1|TRBV6-6
CASSSPTGSSYNEQFF
TGTGCCAGCAGTTCACCGACAGGGAGCTCCTACAATGAGCAGTTCTTC
>TRBD1|NA|TRBJ2-7|TRBV6-2/TRBV6-3
CASSFFRTGRSEQYF
TGTGCCAGCAGTTTCTTCAGGACAGGGAGGAGTGAGCAGTACTTC
>NA|few|TRBJ2-7|TRBV21-1
CASSKARQPYEQYF
TGTGCCAGCAGCAAAGCGCGGCAGCCCTACGAGCAGTACTTC
>NA|NA|TRBJ2-1|TRBV5-1
CASSSVDEQFF
TGCGCCAGCAGCTCCGTTGATGAGCAGTTCTTC
>NA|NA|TRBJ2-2|TRBV6-1
CASSEAAGPGELFF
TGTGCCAGCAGTGAAGCTGCAGGGCCCGGGGAGCTGTTTTTT
>NA|NA|TRBJ2-1|TRBV28
CASSTRRRDNEQFF
TGTGCCAGCAGCACCCGGCGGAGAGACAATGAGCAGTTCTTC
>TRBD2|NA|TRBJ2-3|TRBV6-1
CASREGLAGVFADTQYF
TGTGCCAGCAGGGAAGGACTAGCGGGGGTGTTTGCAGATACGCAGTATTTT
>NA|NA|TRBJ1-6|TRBV28
CASSLAGNSPLHF
TGTGCCAGCAGTTTAGCAGGGAATTCACCCCTCCACTTT